These 11 T cell receptor beta chains share one sample of origin, sequenced in a study of beta chain features in type 1 diabetes. Findings and limits, study-wide: Among patients with Type 1 diabetes, TCRB CDR3s were moderately but significantly shorter in every one of the four CD4+ subsets.

These receptors are not linked to any known antigen. All of the isolated RNA was reverse transcribed, so expressed TCRB transcripts were sequenced. Produced via immunoSEQ multiplex PCR; TCRdb's table is partial and in-frame only. The repertoire includes some 150,000 clones, 13% of them detected once, and roughly 1.4% sits in the top ten. Sequenced: central memory CD4+ T cells from blood. The receptors stem from a man in his late teens or twenties with type 1 diabetes.

This clone is a singleton in its sample. The rearrangement joins TRBV11-2 to TRBJ2-5; maybe TRBD2 (6 bases). Germline lookup yields CDR1 SGHAT and CDR2 FQNNGV. This CDR3 has 13 amino acids. V lost 3 bases and J 1 base, leaving 6 bases between the germline ends. The CDR3 nucleotides read TGTGCCAGCAGCTTGGGACTCCAAGAGACCCAGTACTTC. It codes for CASSLGLQETQYF.

The sample holds a few counts of this clone. V and J are TRBV7-2 and TRBJ2-3; 9 bases match TRBD2. The CDR3 totals 16 residues. The V gene end was trimmed by 5 bases and the J gene end by 0 bases; junction bases not matched to a gene: 6. Germline CDR1 reads SGHTA; CDR2 reads FQGNSA. The CDR3 region has the DNA TGTGCCAGCAGCCGCGGGGGGGAACTTAGCACAGATACGCAGTATTTT. Translation gives CASSRGGELSTDTQYF.

The V gene is TRBV7-8, the J gene TRBJ1-3; 9 bases agree with TRBD1. The germline V gene encodes CDR1 SGHVS and CDR2 FQNEAQ. CDR3 length equals 15 residues. With V trimmed by 1 base and J by 4 bases, 2 bases remained unmatched. CDR3 sequence reads: CASSLGTGAGNTIYF. The CDR3 DNA follows: TGTGCCAGCAGCTTAGGGACAGGGGCAGGAAACACCATATATTTT.

This clone has just a few counts. The chain recombines TRBV7-9 with TRBJ1-6; D gene unclear. V shed 2 bases and J shed 0 bases, with 8 bases lying between them. CDR3 length: 16 residues. Germline V gene lookup returns CDR1 SEHNR and CDR2 FQNEAQ (reference sequence). CDR3 amino acids: CASSLWASSYNSPLHF. The DNA for the CDR3 is TGTGCCAGCAGCTTATGGGCGAGCTCCTATAATTCACCCCTCCACTTT.

This clone turned up a few times. The gene calls are TRBV6-5 and TRBJ1-1; no firm D call. V lost 6 bases to trimming and J lost 1 base, with 9 bases between them. Germline V gives CDR1 MNHEY, CDR2 SVGAGI. The CDR3 extends over 13 amino acids. CDR3 sequence reads: CASSRFRNTEAFF. For the CDR3, the DNA is TGTGCCAGCAGCCGATTCAGGAACACTGAAGCTTTCTTT.

The chain couples TRBV28 to TRBJ1-3, with D uncertain. The CDR3 runs to 14 residues. V lost 6 bases and J lost 0, with 9 bases in between. CDR1 and CDR2 (germline): MDHEN, SYDVKM. CDR3 coding DNA: TGTGCCAGCAGCCCTAACTACTCTGGAAACACCATATATTTT. As protein: CASSPNYSGNTIYF.

The genes are TRBV19 and TRBJ1-5, with D possibly TRBD1 on 5 matching bases. The CDR3 consists of 15 residues. CDR1 LNHDA and CDR2 SQIVND come from the germline V gene (reference sequence). V dropped 3 bases and J dropped 5 bases, with 14 bases sitting between them. The DNA for the CDR3 is TGTGCCAGTAGTATCGGCAGGGAAGGGGATCAGCCCCAGCATTTT. Protein sequence: CASSIGREGDQPQHF.

This rearrangement joins TRBV30 to TRBJ2-7; D assignment may be TRBD1 or TRBD2 (5 bases each). The CDR3 covers 12 residues. Germline V gives CDR1 GTSNPN, CDR2 SVGIG (reference sequence). The V and J ends lost 2 bases and 3 bases respectively, with 8 bases between them. Here the CDR3 DNA reads TGTGCCTGGAGTAGGGACGGCTACGAGCAGTACTTC. Protein: CAWSRDGYEQYF.

The rearrangement joins TRBV5-1 to TRBJ2-5; 15 positions agree with TRBD2. CDR1 is SGHRS, CDR2 YFSETQ, per germline. The junction had 8 bases not matched to a gene; V was cut back by 9 bases and J by 5 bases. The CDR3 contains 15 residues. The CDR3 spells CATGLAGGREETQYF. The CDR3 region has the DNA TGCGCCACCGGACTAGCGGGGGGGCGCGAGGAGACCCAGTACTTC.

The chain uses TRBV7-9 and TRBJ1-4; possibly TRBD1 for D (5 bases). Germline-derived CDR1 and CDR2 are SEHNR and FQNEAQ (reference sequence). V lost 5 bases to trimming and J lost 12 bases, with 19 bases between them. The length of the CDR3 is 14 residues. CDR3 protein: CASSPDGRRGELFF. The CDR3 bases are TGTGCCAGCAGCCCCGACGGGAGACGAGGGGAACTGTTTTTT. The variable domain in full, with the rest retrieved from reference TRBV7-9 and TRBJ1-4, is DTGVSQNPRHKITKRGQNVTFRCDPISEHNRLYWYRQTLGQGPEFLTYFQNEAQLEKSRLLSDRFSAERPKGSFSTLEIQRTEQGDSAMYLCASSPDGRRGELFFGSGTQLSVL.

The rearrangement links TRBV5-4 to TRBJ1-1; D not certain. The length of the CDR3 is 13 residues. Germline CDR1 reads SGHNT; CDR2 reads YYREEE (reference sequence). The V end lost 0 bases, the J end lost 2 bases, and 5 bases lay between the germline ends. The CDR3 nucleotides read TGTGCCAGCAGCTTGGACGTAAACACTGAAGCTTTCTTT. Amino acids: CASSLDVNTEAFF.